This TCR beta chain was identified during a study of beta chain features in type 1 diabetes. The study's findings and limits: It was possible that PCR favored shorter templates, equally so in patients and controls. Here, the possible influence of HLA type (on TCRB rearrangement) remained unresolved. Among all four CD4+ subsets, Type 1 diabetes patients had TCRB CDR3s that were moderately but significantly shorter.

The sequenced template was cDNA made from the entire isolated RNA. Clones were sequenced by immunoSEQ multiplex PCR, and TCRdb holds only the in-frame ones, with some missing. The sample carries around 130,000 clones, around 17% recorded once. The CDR3 runs 13 residues. Germline CDR1 and CDR2: MNHEY and SVGAGI. V shed 1 base and J shed 5 bases, with 8 bases lying between them. This clone was seen only a few times. Its antigen is unidentified. CD4+ naive, central memory, regulatory and stem cell-like memory subsets were isolated by sorting on CD45RO/CCR7/CD25/CD127/CD95/CD27. The sample comprised central memory CD4+ T cells from blood. The chain carries TRBV6-5 and TRBJ1-1; D is undetermined. This clonotype originated in a man aged 25-40 years with type 1 diabetes. This CDR3 reads CASSYWVGTEAFF. The CDR3 nucleotides read TGTGCCAGCAGTTACTGGGTGGGGACTGAAGCTTTCTTT.